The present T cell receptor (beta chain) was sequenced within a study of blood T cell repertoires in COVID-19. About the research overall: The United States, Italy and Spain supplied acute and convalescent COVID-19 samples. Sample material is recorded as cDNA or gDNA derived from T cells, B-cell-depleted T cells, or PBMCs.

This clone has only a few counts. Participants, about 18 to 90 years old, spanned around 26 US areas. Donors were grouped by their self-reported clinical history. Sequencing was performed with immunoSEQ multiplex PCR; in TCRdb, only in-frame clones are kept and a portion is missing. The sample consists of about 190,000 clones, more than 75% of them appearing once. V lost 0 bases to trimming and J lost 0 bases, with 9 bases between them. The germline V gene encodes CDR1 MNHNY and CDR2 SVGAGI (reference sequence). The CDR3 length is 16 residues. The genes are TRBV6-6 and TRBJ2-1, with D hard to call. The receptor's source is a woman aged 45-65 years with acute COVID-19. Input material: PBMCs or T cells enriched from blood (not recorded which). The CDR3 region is CASSYSASSSYNEQFF. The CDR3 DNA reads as TGTGCCAGCAGTTACTCAGCGTCCAGCTCCTACAATGAGCAGTTCTTC.